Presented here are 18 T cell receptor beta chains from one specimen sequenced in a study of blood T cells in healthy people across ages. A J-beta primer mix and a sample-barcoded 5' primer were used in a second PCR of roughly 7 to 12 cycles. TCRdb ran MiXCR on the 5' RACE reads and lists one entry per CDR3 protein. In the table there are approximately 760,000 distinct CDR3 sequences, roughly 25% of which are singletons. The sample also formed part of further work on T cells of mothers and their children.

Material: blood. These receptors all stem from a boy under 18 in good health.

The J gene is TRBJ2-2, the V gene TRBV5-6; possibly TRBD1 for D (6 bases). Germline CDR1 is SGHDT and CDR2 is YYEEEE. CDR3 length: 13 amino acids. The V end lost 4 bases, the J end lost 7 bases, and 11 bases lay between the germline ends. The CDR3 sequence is CASSEAGVGELFF. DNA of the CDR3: TGTGCCAGCAGCGAAGCAGGGGTCGGGGAGCTGTTTTTT.

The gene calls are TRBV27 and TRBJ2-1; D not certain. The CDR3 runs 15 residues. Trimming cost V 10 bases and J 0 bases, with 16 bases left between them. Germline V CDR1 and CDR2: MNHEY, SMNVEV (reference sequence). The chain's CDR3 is CATSGGAPSYNEQFF. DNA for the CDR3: TGTGCCACCTCAGGCGGAGCTCCCTCCTACAATGAGCAGTTCTTC.

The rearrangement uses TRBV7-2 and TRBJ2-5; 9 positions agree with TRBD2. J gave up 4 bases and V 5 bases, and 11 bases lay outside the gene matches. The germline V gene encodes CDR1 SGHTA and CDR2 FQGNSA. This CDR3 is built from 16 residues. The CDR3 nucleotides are TGTGCCAGCAGCGTCTTAGCGGGAGCCTTCTCAGAGACCCAGTACTTC. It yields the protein CASSVLAGAFSETQYF.

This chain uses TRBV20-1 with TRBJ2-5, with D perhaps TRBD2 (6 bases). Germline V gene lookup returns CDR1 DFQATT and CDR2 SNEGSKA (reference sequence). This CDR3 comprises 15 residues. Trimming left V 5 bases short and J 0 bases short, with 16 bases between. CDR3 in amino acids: CSARHSGEYQETQYF. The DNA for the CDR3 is TGCAGTGCTCGACATAGCGGAGAGTACCAAGAGACCCAGTACTTC.

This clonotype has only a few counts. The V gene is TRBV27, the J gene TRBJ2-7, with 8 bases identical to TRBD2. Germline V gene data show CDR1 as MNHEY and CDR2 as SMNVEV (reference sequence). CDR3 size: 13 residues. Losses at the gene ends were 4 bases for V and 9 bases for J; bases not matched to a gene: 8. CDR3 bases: TGTGCCAGCAGTTCTGGCGGGGGGCCTAGGCAGTACTTC. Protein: CASSSGGGPRQYF.

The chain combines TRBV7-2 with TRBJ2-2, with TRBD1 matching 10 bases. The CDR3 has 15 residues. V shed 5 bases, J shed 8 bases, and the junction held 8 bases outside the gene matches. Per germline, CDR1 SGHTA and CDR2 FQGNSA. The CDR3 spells CASSRAGTGVGELFF. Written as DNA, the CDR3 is TGTGCCAGCAGCCGCGCCGGGACAGGGGTTGGGGAGCTGTTTTTT. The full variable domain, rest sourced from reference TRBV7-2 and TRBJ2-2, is GAGVSQSPSNKVTEKGKDVELRCDPISGHTALYWYRQSLGQGLEFLIYFQGNSAPDKSGLPSDRFSAERTGGSVSTLTIQRTQQEDSAVYLCASSRAGTGVGELFFGEGSRLTVL.

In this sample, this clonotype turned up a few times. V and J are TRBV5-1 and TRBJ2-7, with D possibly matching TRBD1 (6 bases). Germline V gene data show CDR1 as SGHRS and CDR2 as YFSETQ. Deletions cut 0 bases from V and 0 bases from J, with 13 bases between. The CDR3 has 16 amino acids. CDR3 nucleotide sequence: TGCGCCAGCAGCTTGGCTTGGGGGCTAAGCTCCTACGAGCAGTACTTC. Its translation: CASSLAWGLSSYEQYF.

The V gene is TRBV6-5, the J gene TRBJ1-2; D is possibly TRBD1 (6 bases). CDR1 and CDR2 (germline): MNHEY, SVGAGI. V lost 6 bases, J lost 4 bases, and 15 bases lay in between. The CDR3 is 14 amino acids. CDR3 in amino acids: CASSRAGAGYGYTF. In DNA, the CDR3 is TGTGCCAGCAGCAGGGCAGGGGCGGGCTATGGCTACACCTTC.

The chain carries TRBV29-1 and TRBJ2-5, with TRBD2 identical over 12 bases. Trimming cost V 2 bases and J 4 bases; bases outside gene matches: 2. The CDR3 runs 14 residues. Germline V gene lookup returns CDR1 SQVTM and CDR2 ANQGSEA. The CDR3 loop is CSVELAGGRETQYF. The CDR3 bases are TGCAGCGTTGAACTAGCGGGAGGGAGAGAGACCCAGTACTTC.

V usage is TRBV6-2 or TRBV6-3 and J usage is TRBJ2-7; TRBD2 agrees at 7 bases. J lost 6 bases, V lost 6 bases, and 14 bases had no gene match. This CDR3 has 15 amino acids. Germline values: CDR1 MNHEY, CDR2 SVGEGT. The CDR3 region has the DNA TGTGCCAGCAGATCCGTCCGGGAGGTACGCCTCGAGCAGTACTTC. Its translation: CASRSVREVRLEQYF.

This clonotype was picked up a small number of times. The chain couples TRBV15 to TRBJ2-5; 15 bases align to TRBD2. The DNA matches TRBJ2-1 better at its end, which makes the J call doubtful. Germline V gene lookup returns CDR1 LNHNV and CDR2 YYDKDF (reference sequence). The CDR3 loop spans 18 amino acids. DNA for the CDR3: TGTGCCACCCGCCCTGCAACGCGGGGACTAGCGGGAGGTAACGAGCAGTTCTTC. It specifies CATRPATRGLAGGNEQFF.

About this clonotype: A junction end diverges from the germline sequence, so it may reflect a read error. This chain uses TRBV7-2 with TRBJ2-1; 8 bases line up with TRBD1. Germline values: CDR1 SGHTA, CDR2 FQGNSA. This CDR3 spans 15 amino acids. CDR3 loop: CVSSSGGQGYNEQFF. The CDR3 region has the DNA TGTGTCAGCAGCTCCGGTGGACAGGGCTACAATGAGCAGTTCTTC. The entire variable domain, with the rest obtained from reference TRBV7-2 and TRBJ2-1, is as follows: GAGVSQSPSNKVTEKGKDVELRCDPISGHTALYWYRQSLGQGLEFLIYFQGNSAPDKSGLPSDRFSAERTGGSVSTLTIQRTQQEDSAVYLCVSSSGGQGYNEQFFGPGTRLTVL.

CDR3 DNA: TGTGCCAGCAGCCCCCGACAGCCCTATGGCTACACCTTC. Its translation: CASSPRQPYGYTF. J is TRBJ1-2 and V is TRBV3-1; D may be TRBD1 (5 bases). CDR3 length: 13 residues. V dropped 4 bases and J dropped 4 bases, with 10 bases sitting between them. The germline CDR1 and CDR2 sequences are LGHDT and YNNKEL (reference sequence).

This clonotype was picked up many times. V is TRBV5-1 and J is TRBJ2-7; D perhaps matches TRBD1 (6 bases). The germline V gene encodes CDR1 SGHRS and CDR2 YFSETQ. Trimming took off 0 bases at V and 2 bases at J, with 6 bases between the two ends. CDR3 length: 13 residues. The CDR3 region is CASSLEGAYEQYF. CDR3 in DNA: TGCGCCAGCAGCTTGGAGGGGGCCTACGAGCAGTACTTC.

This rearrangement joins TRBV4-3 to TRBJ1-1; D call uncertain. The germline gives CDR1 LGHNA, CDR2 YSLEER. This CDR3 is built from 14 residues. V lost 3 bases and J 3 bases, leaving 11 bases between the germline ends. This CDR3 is CASSHVGSDTEAFF. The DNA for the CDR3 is TGCGCCAGCAGCCACGTGGGCTCGGACACTGAAGCTTTCTTT.

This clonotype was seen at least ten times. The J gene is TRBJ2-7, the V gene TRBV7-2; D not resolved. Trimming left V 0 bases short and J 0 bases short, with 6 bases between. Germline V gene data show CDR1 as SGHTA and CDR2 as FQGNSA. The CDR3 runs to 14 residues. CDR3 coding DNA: TGTGCCAGCAGCTTAGCGAGAGGCTCCTACGAGCAGTACTTC. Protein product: CASSLARGSYEQYF.

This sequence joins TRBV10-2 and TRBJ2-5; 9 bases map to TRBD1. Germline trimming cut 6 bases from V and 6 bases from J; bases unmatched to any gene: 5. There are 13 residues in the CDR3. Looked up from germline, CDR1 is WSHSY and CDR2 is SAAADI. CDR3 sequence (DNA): TGCGCCAGCAGCTGGACAGGGGAGCAGACCCAGTACTTC. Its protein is CASSWTGEQTQYF.

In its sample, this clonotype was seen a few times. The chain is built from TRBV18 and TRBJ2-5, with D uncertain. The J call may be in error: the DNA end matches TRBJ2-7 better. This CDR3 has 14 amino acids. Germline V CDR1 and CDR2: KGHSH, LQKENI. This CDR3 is CASSPHAGPYEQYF. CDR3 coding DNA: TGTGCCAGCTCACCCCATGCAGGACCCTACGAGCAGTACTTC.